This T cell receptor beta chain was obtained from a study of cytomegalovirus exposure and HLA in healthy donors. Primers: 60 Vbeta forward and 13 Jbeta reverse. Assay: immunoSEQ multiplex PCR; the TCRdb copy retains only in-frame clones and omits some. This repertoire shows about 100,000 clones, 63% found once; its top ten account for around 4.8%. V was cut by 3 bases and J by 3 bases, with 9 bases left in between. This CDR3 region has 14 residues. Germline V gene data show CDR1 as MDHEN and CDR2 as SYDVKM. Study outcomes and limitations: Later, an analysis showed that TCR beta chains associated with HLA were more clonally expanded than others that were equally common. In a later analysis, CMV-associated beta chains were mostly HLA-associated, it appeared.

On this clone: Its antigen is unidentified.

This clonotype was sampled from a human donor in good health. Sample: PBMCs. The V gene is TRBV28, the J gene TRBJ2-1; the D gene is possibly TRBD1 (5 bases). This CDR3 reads CASSFMDIYNEQFF. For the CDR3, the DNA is TGTGCCAGCAGTTTCATGGACATCTACAATGAGCAGTTCTTC.